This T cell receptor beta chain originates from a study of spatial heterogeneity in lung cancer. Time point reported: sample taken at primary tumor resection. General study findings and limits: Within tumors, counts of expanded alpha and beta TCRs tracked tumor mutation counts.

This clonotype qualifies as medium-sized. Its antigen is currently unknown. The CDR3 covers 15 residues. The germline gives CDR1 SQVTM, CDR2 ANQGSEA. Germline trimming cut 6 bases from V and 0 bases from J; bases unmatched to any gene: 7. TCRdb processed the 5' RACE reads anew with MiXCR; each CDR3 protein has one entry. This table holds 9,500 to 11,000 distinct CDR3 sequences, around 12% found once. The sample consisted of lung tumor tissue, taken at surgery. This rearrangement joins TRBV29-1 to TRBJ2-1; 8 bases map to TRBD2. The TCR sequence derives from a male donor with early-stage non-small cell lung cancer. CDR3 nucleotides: TGCAGCGTCCCTAGCGGGTCTAGCTCCTACAATGAGCAGTTCTTC. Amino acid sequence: CSVPSGSSSYNEQFF.